Sequencing of this TCR beta chain was carried out in a study of T cells after posttransplantation cyclophosphamide. This clone has at least ten counts. As yet, its antigen is unknown. General study points: Recipient CMV seropositivity and CMV reactivation strongly tracked TRB clonality. TRB overlap between skin or GI tissue T cells and blood was limited.

This CDR3 is built from 14 residues. Trimming removed 5 bases from V and 4 bases from J; junction bases left unmatched: 4. CDR1 is SGHAT, CDR2 FQNNGV, per germline. Peripheral blood was collected from the related graft donor on the marrow donation day. Repertoires were generated with immunoSEQ multiplex PCR, while TCRdb's copy carries only in-frame clones and drops some. Reported are approximately 39,000 clones, none seen only once; the ten largest carry 1% to 1.5%. This sequence joins TRBV11-2 and TRBJ2-7; 11 nucleotides agree with TRBD1. This TCR came from a girl aged 5 to 17 in good health, CMV-negative, and a related stem cell transplant donor. The sample was PBMCs. As DNA, the CDR3 is TGTGCCAGCAGCCGGACAGGGGGCGAATACGAGCAGTACTTC. The encoded protein is CASSRTGGEYEQYF.